A single sample gave rise to the 17 T cell receptor beta chains below, sequenced in a study of memory CD4+ T cells and cytomegalovirus serostatus (dated by TCRdb to the late 2010s). Libraries were prepared through the immunoSEQ multiplex PCR assay. TCRdb provides this immuneACCESS table in a form limited to in-frame rearrangements. Some clones are lacking; in checked studies, under half of them reflect an unresolved V gene, and why the rest are absent is not known. This sample has about 58,000 clones in its table, and approximately 86% of those were observed once. The ten largest account for about 0.5% of the sample. A FACSAria II was used to sort memory CD4+ T cells, defined as single viable CD3+CD4+CD8-CD45RO+ cells. The sequencing input was memory CD4+ T cells from blood. The receptor source for this set is an adult in good health and CMV-seronegative. Some clones in this sample may be carry-over from other donors' samples.

The J gene is TRBJ1-2, the V gene TRBV5-1; 12 bases agree with TRBD1. This CDR3 region has 14 residues. The ends lost 3 bases at V and 6 bases at J; junction bases unmatched: 3. Per germline, CDR1 SGHRS and CDR2 YFSETQ. The CDR3 spells CASSWDRGRDGYTF. The CDR3 nucleotides read TGCGCCAGCAGCTGGGACAGGGGGCGAGATGGCTACACCTTC.

The genes are TRBV29-1 and TRBJ1-6, with D possibly being TRBD1 (6 bases). CDR3 length: 14 residues. Germline CDR1 is SQVTM and CDR2 is ANQGSEA. The V end lost 6 bases, the J end lost 4 bases, and 13 bases lay between the germline ends. CDR3 sequence: CSVKQDRYNSPLHF. As DNA, the CDR3 is TGCAGCGTCAAGCAGGACAGATATAATTCACCCCTCCACTTT.

CDR3 protein: CASSSFGTSGSYEQYF. DNA of the CDR3: TGTGCCAGCAGTTCCTTCGGGACTAGCGGCTCCTACGAGCAGTACTTC. V and J are TRBV28 and TRBJ2-7, with 11 bases fitting TRBD2. Germline CDR1 is MDHEN and CDR2 is SYDVKM. Trimming cost V 4 bases and J 0 bases; bases outside gene matches: 5. The CDR3 runs 16 residues.

The chain employs TRBV7-9 and TRBJ2-2; no definite D call. CDR3 length: 12 residues. Trimming shortened V by 5 bases and J by 4 bases, and 5 bases separated the two germline ends. Germline V CDR1 and CDR2: SEHNR, FQNEAQ (reference sequence). In nucleotides, the CDR3 is TGTGCCAGCAGCCAAACCACCGGGGAGCTGTTTTTT. The encoded protein is CASSQTTGELFF.

This chain connects TRBV19 to TRBJ2-7, with 7 bases identical to TRBD2. From germline, CDR1 is LNHDA and CDR2 SQIVND (reference sequence). The CDR3 totals 14 residues. Trimming cost V 9 bases and J 2 bases; bases outside gene matches: 10. The CDR3 sequence is CASSRSSGPYEQYF. The CDR3 nucleotides are TGTGCCAGCAGTCGGTCTAGCGGCCCCTACGAGCAGTACTTC.

This clone was counted only a few times. The chain combines TRBV11-3 with TRBJ1-1; TRBD1 might be the D (5 bases). This CDR3 has 13 residues. Germline V gene sequence: CDR1 SGHNT, CDR2 YENEEA. The V end was cut by 0 bases, the J end by 3 bases, with 5 bases between. Written as DNA, the CDR3 is TGTGCCAGCAGCTTAGACAGGGACACTGAAGCTTTCTTT. It specifies CASSLDRDTEAFF. The full variable domain, its missing parts supplied by reference TRBV11-3 and TRBJ1-1, is EAGVVQSPRYKIIEKKQPVAFWCNPISGHNTLYWYLQNLGQGPELLIRYENEEAVDDSQLPKDRFSAERLKGVDSTLKIQPAELGDSAVYLCASSLDRDTEAFFGQGTRLTVV.

The chain has TRBV9 and TRBJ1-1; 7 nucleotides align to TRBD1. The CDR3 loop spans 13 amino acids. V shed 4 bases, J shed 8 bases, and the junction held 8 bases outside the gene matches. CDR1 SGDLS and CDR2 YYNGEE come from the germline V gene. The CDR3: CASSLNRGGEAFF. CDR3 coding DNA: TGTGCCAGCAGCCTCAACAGGGGAGGGGAAGCTTTCTTT.

The chain employs TRBV2 and TRBJ2-5; TRBD2 might be the D (6 bases). The CDR3 spans 13 residues. Germline V CDR1 and CDR2: SNHLY, FYNNEI. With 10 bases removed from V and 5 bases from J, the gap between germline ends came to 17 bases. CDR3 bases: TGTGCCACGGGACTTACCCTATGGGAGACCCAGTACTTC. Encoded protein: CATGLTLWETQYF.

This clone was observed a handful of times. The chain links TRBV7-6 to TRBJ2-7; 10 nucleotides match TRBD2. Germline CDR1 and CDR2: SGHVS and FNYEAQ. The CDR3 spans 17 residues. The V segment lost 5 bases and the J segment 7 bases; nucleotides outside the gene matches: 17. The CDR3, as DNA: TGTGCCAGCAGCCTACAGCCGTCTAGCGGGAGAAGGGTTGAGCAGTACTTC. Amino acids: CASSLQPSSGRRVEQYF.

The chain combines TRBV6-1 with TRBJ2-5; D might be TRBD2 (6 bases). Germline V gene data show CDR1 as MNHNS and CDR2 as SASEGT. This CDR3 region has 14 residues. V lost 7 bases to trimming and J lost 2 bases, with 14 bases between them. This CDR3 reads CASILSREQETQYF. Written as DNA, the CDR3 is TGTGCCAGCATCCTTTCCCGGGAGCAAGAGACCCAGTACTTC.

Details on this clone: At one end, the junction sequence differs from germline, possibly due to a read error. The J gene is TRBJ1-2, the V gene TRBV5-1; 9 bases line up with TRBD1. Germline assignment: CDR1 SGHRS and CDR2 YFSETQ. The CDR3 is 15 residues long. The CDR3 sequence is CASGLTGGLNYGYTF. The CDR3 nucleotides read TGCGCCAGCGGCTTGACAGGGGGACTTAACTATGGCTACACCTTC.

This CDR3 reads CSATPSGSSYEQYF. The CDR3 DNA sequence: TGCAGCGCTACCCCTAGCGGGAGCTCCTACGAGCAGTACTTC. This chain connects TRBV29-1 to TRBJ2-7; 10 positions agree with TRBD2. CDR1 and CDR2 from the germline V gene are SQVTM and ANQGSEA. V trimming: 7 bases; J trimming: 0 bases; junction bases outside the gene matches: 6. CDR3 size: 14 residues.

V and J are TRBV18 and TRBJ1-4; 8 bases align to TRBD1. V lost 1 base and J lost 5; bases outside the gene matches: 3. Germline V gene sequence: CDR1 KGHSH, CDR2 LQKENI. CDR3 length equals 15 residues. The CDR3 spells CASSPRTGRNEKLFF. CDR3 DNA: TGTGCCAGCTCACCACGGACAGGGCGAAATGAAAAACTGTTTTTT.

CDR3 in DNA: TGCAGTGCTAGAGAGGAGGTAGAAGCTTTCTTT. Protein product: CSAREEVEAFF. The chain employs TRBV20-1 and TRBJ1-1, with D unclear. This CDR3 has 11 amino acids. Deletions cut 0 bases from V and 8 bases from J, with 7 bases between. CDR1 and CDR2 (germline): DFQATT, SNEGSKA (reference sequence).

This chain joins TRBV5-6 and TRBJ2-6; D is ambiguous. V was pared by 1 base and J by 0 bases, with 8 bases between. The V gene's germline CDR1 is SGHDT and CDR2 YYEEEE. The CDR3 is 16 amino acids. CDR3 DNA sequence: TGTGCCAGCAGCTTGTGGTCAGGCTCTGGGGCCAACGTCCTGACTTTC. This sequence encodes CASSLWSGSGANVLTF.

The CDR3 sequence: CASSQDAGGAASTDTQYF. CDR3 sequence (DNA): TGTGCCAGCAGCCAAGATGCCGGAGGAGCGGCTAGCACAGATACGCAGTATTTT. The gene calls are TRBV4-2 and TRBJ2-3, with a possible D match to TRBD2 (5 bases). From germline, CDR1 is LGHNA and CDR2 YNFKEQ. Trimming shortened V by 0 bases and J by 0 bases, and 16 bases separated the two germline ends. There are 18 residues in the CDR3.

This clone was recorded once. The rearrangement joins TRBV30 to TRBJ2-4; the D gene is possibly TRBD2 (6 bases). The CDR3 has 17 residues. The germline gives CDR1 GTSNPN, CDR2 SVGIG (reference sequence). V lost 4 bases and J lost 3, with 22 bases in between. The CDR3 DNA reads as TGTGCCTGGAAACGGGAGCTTTATAGTCGCGGCAAAAACATTCAGTACTTC. Translation gives CAWKRELYSRGKNIQYF.